Sequencing of this T cell receptor beta chain was carried out in a study of spatial heterogeneity in lung cancer. Time point indicated: sample taken at primary tumor resection. From tumor, nontumor lung or frozen PBMC, whole RNA was taken unsorted for sequencing. General study findings and limits: Higher tumor mutation counts went along with higher counts of expanded intratumoral alpha and beta TCRs.

By share of the sample, this clonotype is medium-sized. Its antigen is unknown. TCRdb re-called the 5' RACE reads through MiXCR, storing one row per CDR3 protein. Of approximately 6,700 distinct CDR3 sequences in the sample, approximately 1.2% were seen once. V dropped 3 bases and J dropped 0; count of bases not matched to a gene: 0. The germline CDR1 and CDR2 sequences are DFQATT and SNEGSKA (reference sequence). The CDR3 is made up of 13 amino acids. This clonotype was sampled from a male donor with early-stage non-small cell lung cancer. The source was lung tumor tissue, collected at surgery. This chain connects TRBV20-1 to TRBJ2-7; 9 positions match TRBD2. This CDR3 reads CSASSGSSYEQYF. DNA for the CDR3: TGCAGTGCTAGTAGCGGGAGCTCCTACGAGCAGTACTTC.